The entry below gives a single T cell receptor (beta chain) sequence along with its context. This CDR3 region has 14 residues. V shed 3 bases and J shed 2 bases, with 8 bases lying between them. Germline-derived CDR1 and CDR2 are SGHTA and FQGNSA. In the original workflow: The authors estimated nucleated cell counts from reference gene primer amplification. Sequencing was performed with immunoSEQ multiplex PCR; in TCRdb, only in-frame clones are kept and a portion is missing. V and J calls and clone size follow that table, whereas D and trimming were derived from the DNA. The sample includes 300,000 or so clones, about 86% of them seen just once. This sample is part of a study of blood T cell repertoires in COVID-19. The wider study: The United States, Italy and Spain were the sources of the acute and convalescent COVID-19 samples. The analysed material was cDNA or gDNA that came from T cells, B-cell-depleted T cells, or PBMCs.

The sequencing input was peripheral blood. The chain carries TRBV7-2 and TRBJ1-5; possibly TRBD1 for D (6 bases). This receptor was taken from a woman between 45 and 60 years old with acute or convalescent COVID-19. The CDR3 loop reads CASSFSGGNQPQHF. CDR3 bases: TGTGCCAGCAGCTTTTCAGGGGGCAATCAGCCCCAGCATTTT. Together with reference TRBV7-2 and TRBJ1-5, the CDR3 gives the full variable domain: GAGVSQSPSNKVTEKGKDVELRCDPISGHTALYWYRQSLGQGLEFLIYFQGNSAPDKSGLPSDRFSAERTGGSVSTLTIQRTQQEDSAVYLCASSFSGGNQPQHFGDGTRLSIL.